This T cell receptor (beta chain) appears in the sequencing data of a study of early T cells in non-severe SARS-CoV-2 infection. This clonotype was detected only a few times. The length of the CDR3 is 14 residues. The V and J ends lost 2 bases and 0 bases, in that order; junction bases with no gene match: 0. Germline V CDR1 and CDR2: MNHEY, SVGEGT. Each cDNA molecule carried a unique molecular identifier. TCRdb passed the 5' RACE reads through MiXCR, listing each CDR3 protein once. Here the sample spans approximately 100,000 distinct CDR3 sequences, roughly 17% being singletons. The sequencing sample was made of whole blood. This TCR derives from an adult who was a healthcare worker with PCR-confirmed SARS-CoV-2 infection or an uninfected control (not recorded which). The V call is TRBV6-2 or TRBV6-3, the J call TRBJ2-7; TRBD2 agrees at 8 bases. CDR3 nucleotide sequence: TGTGCCAGCAGTTACGGGACTAGCTCCTACGAGCAGTACTTC. Encoded protein: CASSYGTSSYEQYF.